The rows below give T cell receptor beta chains drawn from one sample of a study of long-term antiretroviral therapy in people with HIV. Some clones are missing from TCRdb's copy, which holds only in-frame ones; the method was immunoSEQ multiplex PCR. The sample yields approximately 22,000 clones, 84% seen once. Sequencing was performed on unsorted PBMCs, taken 0.1 years before starting antiretroviral therapy. Receptors originate from a young man with HIV. Each CDR3 is given with its conserved first and last residue. A D gene is named only where the DNA matches it firmly. A row's size may be missing; if present it is once, few, many or a size class.

CDR3 DNA	CDR3 protein	V gene	J gene	CDR3 length	clone size	D gene
TGTGCCAGCAGCTCCTTCACGGTGTTGCAAGAGACCCAGTACTTC	CASSSFTVLQETQYF	TRBV7-9	TRBJ2-5	15	-	-
TGTGCCAGCTCACCACCGGCGGACTTGGGGCAGTACTTC	CASSPPADLGQYF	TRBV18	TRBJ2-7	13	few	-
TGCGCCAGCAGTGGGCGGCTCAATGAGCAGTTCTTC	CASSGRLNEQFF	TRBV5-1	TRBJ2-1	12	-	-
TGTGCCAGCAGTGAAGGGGTTGGGACAGTCCACACAGATACGCAGTATTTT	CASSEGVGTVHTDTQYF	TRBV6-1	TRBJ2-3	17	-	TRBD1
TGTGCCAGCAGCTTCGGCGGGAGTTCATACAATGAGCAGTTCTTC	CASSFGGSSYNEQFF	TRBV7-2	TRBJ2-1	15	once	TRBD2
TGTGCCAGCAGTGAAGATTGGGCCGAGGATCAGCCCCAGCATTTT	CASSEDWAEDQPQHF	TRBV6-1	TRBJ1-5	15	-	-
TGTGCCAGCAGTTTCGGAGACAGAACCTACGAGCAGTACTTC	CASSFGDRTYEQYF	TRBV27	TRBJ2-7	14	-	-
TGCGCCAGCAGCTTAGGATTCGATTTCAATCAGCCCCAGCATTTT	CASSLGFDFNQPQHF	TRBV5-1	TRBJ1-5	15	-	-
TGTGCCTGGCAGGGTGGACTTAAAACAGATACGCAGTATTTT	CAWQGGLKTDTQYF	TRBV30	TRBJ2-3	14	-	-
TGTGCCAGCAGCGAAGTCCCTCAGCCGGAGCAGTACTTC	CASSEVPQPEQYF	TRBV4-2	TRBJ2-7	13	-	-
TGTGCCAGCAGTTTAGGACAGGGGTATATCTATCAGCCCCAGCATTTT	CASSLGQGYIYQPQHF	TRBV28	TRBJ1-5	16	-	TRBD1
TGTGCCAGCAGTCCGGGACCCAGAAAAACGTACAATGAGCAGTTCTTC	CASSPGPRKTYNEQFF	TRBV28	TRBJ2-1	16	-	-
TGTGCCAGCCTGAAGGAGGGACGTGGGGGCTATGGCTACACCTTC	CASLKEGRGGYGYTF	TRBV2	TRBJ1-2	15	few	-
TGTGCCAGCAGCTTGGAGCTACTAGCGGGGGGCACAGATACGCAGTATTTT	CASSLELLAGGTDTQYF	TRBV7-2	TRBJ2-3	17	once	TRBD2
TGTGCCAGCAGTGAAATATGGGCGAGGGGCAATCAGCCCCAGCATTTT	CASSEIWARGNQPQHF	TRBV6-1	TRBJ1-5	16	-	-
TGTGCCAGCAGTTTTCTCCATTACACTAGCGGGAGTACCCTCGAGCAGTACTTC	CASSFLHYTSGSTLEQYF	TRBV28	TRBJ2-7	18	-	TRBD2
TGTGCTAGTGGTTTGTCGGGCAATGAGCAGTTCTTC	CASGLSGNEQFF	TRBV12-5	TRBJ2-1	12	-	-
TGCGCCAGCAGTCCCTCGGGGCAGGGAGGGAATGAGCAGTTCTTC	CASSPSGQGGNEQFF	TRBV10-2	TRBJ2-1	15	-	TRBD2
TGTGCCAGTAGTTGGGCCTCCGGAGATGAGCAGTTCTTC	CASSWASGDEQFF	TRBV19	TRBJ2-1	13	medium-sized	-
TGTGCCAGCAGCTTAATCAAGGATGGCTATGGCTACACCTTC	CASSLIKDGYGYTF	TRBV7-2	TRBJ1-2	14	-	-
TGTGCCAGCAGTCCGACCGGACACCCTAATGAAAAACTGTTTTTT	CASSPTGHPNEKLFF	TRBV27	TRBJ1-4	15	-	-
TGCAGCGTTGAAGATAGAGCGGGGGTCAGGAATGAGCAGTTCTTC	CSVEDRAGVRNEQFF	TRBV29-1	TRBJ2-1	15	-	TRBD2
TGTGCCAGCAGTCGAACAGGGATAACCTACGAGCAGTACTTC	CASSRTGITYEQYF	TRBV14	TRBJ2-7	14	-	-
TGTGCCAGCAGCGCGGACTCGAGCGGGGGGCAGAGGAGAAATGAGCAGTTCTTC	CASSADSSGGQRRNEQFF	TRBV11-2	TRBJ2-1	18	-	TRBD2
TGTGCCAGCAGCTTAGAACCCATCTACGAGCAGTACTTC	CASSLEPIYEQYF	TRBV7-8	TRBJ2-7	13	-	-
TGTGCCAGCAGCTTAAGAACCGGGGAGCTGTTTTTT	CASSLRTGELFF	TRBV7-3	TRBJ2-2	12	-	-
TGTGCCAGCAGCCAAGATCCCCCAGCGGGAGGGCAAGAGACCCAGTACTTC	CASSQDPPAGGQETQYF	TRBV4-2	TRBJ2-5	17	once	TRBD2
TGCGCCAGCAGCCCCAGGGAGGGGGCGTGGGTGGAGACCCAGTACTTC	CASSPREGAWVETQYF	TRBV4-1	TRBJ2-5	16	-	-
TGTGCCAGCAGCCCCGGGGGGACTGAAGCTTTCTTT	CASSPGGTEAFF	TRBV7-3	TRBJ1-1	12	-	-
TGTGCCAGCAGCCCCGAATTAGGCAGGGGAGGCGAAAAACTGTTTTTT	CASSPELGRGGEKLFF	TRBV7-2	TRBJ1-4	16	-	-
TGTGCCAGCAGCCAATCCACCTACGAGCAGTACTTC	CASSQSTYEQYF	TRBV16	TRBJ2-7	12	-	-
TGTGCTAGTGGCCCCCCCGGGGACTACCTCATGGGAGATACGCAGTATTTT	CASGPPGDYLMGDTQYF	TRBV12-5	TRBJ2-3	17	-	TRBD2
TGTGCCAGCAGTGAAATAGGCCAACTCTACGAGCAGTACTTC	CASSEIGQLYEQYF	TRBV6-1	TRBJ2-7	14	-	-
TGTGCCAGCAGCAATATGGGGGGAAACACCATATATTTT	CASSNMGGNTIYF	TRBV7-9	TRBJ1-3	13	-	-
TGCGCCAGCAGCCAAGGGATAGCGGGCCCGAGTCGTCTCTACGAGCAGTACTTC	CASSQGIAGPSRLYEQYF	TRBV4-3	TRBJ2-7	18	-	TRBD2
TGTGCCAGCAGTAGAGCCGGGGGAGCCTACGAGCAGTACTTC	CASSRAGGAYEQYF	TRBV7-9	TRBJ2-7	14	few	-
TGTGCCAGCGCAGCGGCCAGTAGCAATCAGCCCCAGCATTTT	CASAAASSNQPQHF	TRBV28	TRBJ1-5	14	-	-
TGCGCCAGCAGCATGGGACGGCCAGCTAGCACAGATACGCAGTATTTT	CASSMGRPASTDTQYF	TRBV5-1	TRBJ2-3	16	-	-
TGTGCCAGCAGTGAAGGCGGGAGACTAGCGGGGGGGAAGACCTACGAGCAGTACTTC	CASSEGGRLAGGKTYEQYF	TRBV6-1	TRBJ2-7	19	-	TRBD2
TGTGCCATCAGTGAGAGCCGATACAATCAGCCCCAGCATTTT	CAISESRYNQPQHF	TRBV10-3	TRBJ1-5	14	-	-
TGTGCCAGCAGTTCTGAAGAGACCCAGTACTTC	CASSSEETQYF	TRBV11-2	TRBJ2-5	11	once	-
TGTGCCACCAGCAGAGCTGGACCTACGGTCTACACAGATACGCAGTATTTT	CATSRAGPTVYTDTQYF	TRBV15	TRBJ2-3	17	-	-
TGTGCCATCAGTGACTCCAGGGGGAACACCGGGGAGCTGTTTTTT	CAISDSRGNTGELFF	TRBV10-3	TRBJ2-2	15	once	-